The 28 T cell receptor beta chains below all came from one sample that was sequenced in a study of blood T cell repertoires in COVID-19. Produced via immunoSEQ multiplex PCR; TCRdb's table is partial and in-frame only. The sample has approximately 300,000 clones, about 90% seen once. Sequencing input: peripheral blood. These receptors were obtained from a woman in her 30s with COVID-19, enrolled during active disease.

The V and J genes are TRBV2 and TRBJ1-2; D uncertain. This CDR3 spans 11 amino acids. Germline V gene data show CDR1 as SNHLY and CDR2 as FYNNEI. Between the trimmed V and J ends, which lost 7 bases and 2 bases, there was a span of 5 bases. The CDR3 reads CASTLNYGYTF. The CDR3 region has the DNA TGTGCCAGCACTTTGAACTATGGCTACACCTTC.

The chain recombines TRBV5-6 with TRBJ1-2; 8 bases match TRBD1. V lost 4 bases, J lost 5 bases, and 10 bases stayed unmatched. CDR3 size: 15 residues. Germline lookup yields CDR1 SGHDT and CDR2 YYEEEE. The CDR3 protein is CASSNGQGVLYGYTF. The CDR3 bases are TGTGCCAGCAGCAACGGACAGGGTGTTTTATATGGCTACACCTTC.

The chain carries TRBV21-1 and TRBJ1-1; the D call TRBD1 from the table was never checked on the DNA. TRBV21-1 is classified as a pseudogene. The CDR3 totals 15 residues. CDR3 region: CASSKWTGRNTEAFF. The CDR3 DNA reads as TGTGCCAGCAGCAAATGGACAGGGCGAAACACTGAAGCTTTCTTT.

The chain joins TRBV7-2 to TRBJ2-7; D gene uncertain. The CDR3 runs 14 residues. V lost 3 bases and J lost 2, with 11 bases in between. CDR1 and CDR2 from the germline V gene are SGHTA and FQGNSA. In DNA, the CDR3 is TGTGCCAGCAGCTTTTCATCCGGTCCCTACGAGCAGTACTTC. As protein: CASSFSSGPYEQYF.

Of note for this clone: This sample also contains other DNA sequences that code for the same CDR3. This chain joins TRBV30 and TRBJ2-1; D remains unclear. The germline V and J ends were trimmed by 1 base and 4 bases, with 8 bases remaining between them. This CDR3 contains 13 residues. Germline V gives CDR1 GTSNPN, CDR2 SVGIG (reference sequence). The CDR3 DNA reads as TGTGCCTGGAGTGCAGGCAATTACAATGAGCAGTTCTTC. This encodes CAWSAGNYNEQFF.

The chain links TRBV19 to TRBJ1-2, with TRBD1 as a possible D gene (6 bases). V lost 4 bases and J lost 0, with 9 bases in between. CDR1 and CDR2 (germline): LNHDA, SQIVND (reference sequence). CDR3 length equals 14 residues. The CDR3 DNA reads TGTGCCAGTAGTAGGGACAAATCTAACTATGGCTACACCTTC. Protein product: CASSRDKSNYGYTF.

The chain recombines TRBV2 with TRBJ1-5; 8 nucleotides line up with TRBD1. Per germline, CDR1 SNHLY and CDR2 FYNNEI. The CDR3 is made up of 14 amino acids. The trim removed 6 bases at V and 7 bases at J, leaving 8 bases unmatched. CDR3 residues: CASRGQGAWQPQHF. The CDR3 DNA reads TGTGCCAGCAGGGGGCAGGGGGCTTGGCAGCCCCAGCATTTT.

The chain employs TRBV6-5 and TRBJ2-1; TRBD2 matches 7 bases. Germline V lookup: CDR1 MNHEY, CDR2 SVGAGI. The CDR3 runs 15 residues. Trimming removed 2 bases from V and 6 bases from J; junction bases left unmatched: 7. DNA of the CDR3: TGTGCCAGCAGTTACGCGGCGGGAGAGTCCAATGAGCAGTTCTTC. Translation: CASSYAAGESNEQFF.

The gene calls are TRBV4-3 and TRBJ1-2; no definite D call. V was trimmed by 0 bases and J by 8 bases, leaving 16 bases between them. The CDR3 loop spans 15 amino acids. Germline V CDR1 and CDR2: LGHNA, YSLEER. CDR3 nucleotides: TGCGCCAGCAGCCAAGAACCGGGCCGGGGAATGGGCTACACCTTC. Residues: CASSQEPGRGMGYTF.

This clone appeared a few times. The chain carries TRBV27 and TRBJ2-7; D is possibly TRBD2 (6 bases). The CDR3 is 15 amino acids. V was shortened by 5 bases and J by 2 bases, with 16 bases between the two germline ends. Germline lookup yields CDR1 MNHEY and CDR2 SMNVEV (reference sequence). The CDR3 is CASSAGPFLPYEQYF. CDR3 sequence (DNA): TGTGCCAGCAGTGCGGGGCCCTTTCTCCCCTACGAGCAGTACTTC.

The sample holds one count of this clone. This chain uses TRBV27 with TRBJ1-5, with a tentative D call TRBD1 (5 bases). The CDR3 length is 14 residues. CDR1 and CDR2 (germline): MNHEY, SMNVEV (reference sequence). V was trimmed by 3 bases and J by 4 bases, leaving 10 bases between them. CDR3 protein: CASSFLPGNQPQHF. The CDR3 DNA reads as TGTGCCAGCAGTTTTCTTCCAGGGAATCAGCCCCAGCATTTT.

V usage is TRBV12-3 or TRBV12-4 and J usage is TRBJ2-5, with D unclear. The CDR3 is 13 residues long. Trimming removed 5 bases from V and 4 bases from J, with 11 bases in between. The CDR3 protein is CASSQIVRETQYF. For the CDR3, the DNA is TGTGCCAGCAGTCAAATAGTGCGAGAGACCCAGTACTTC.

The V call is TRBV11-3, the J call TRBJ1-1; 9 nucleotides match TRBD1. J gave up 5 bases and V 6 bases, and 4 bases lay outside the gene matches. The CDR3 spans 13 residues. Germline-derived CDR1 and CDR2 are SGHNT and YENEEA. The CDR3, as DNA: TGTGCCAGCAGTTTACAGGGGGCTACTGAAGCTTTCTTT. Protein product: CASSLQGATEAFF.

In DNA form, the CDR3 reads TGCAGCGCCCGGACTAGCGAGGGCTCCGAGCAGTACTTC. Its protein product is CSARTSEGSEQYF. V and J are TRBV29-1 and TRBJ2-7, with 9 bases aligning to TRBD2. The CDR3 runs to 13 residues. Looked up from germline, CDR1 is SQVTM and CDR2 is ANQGSEA. Unmatched junction bases numbered 10, after V lost 7 bases and J lost 6 bases.

This sequence joins TRBV6-5 and TRBJ2-7, with D perhaps TRBD2 (6 bases). Trimming cost V 9 bases and J 2 bases, with 14 bases left between them. Germline CDR1 MNHEY, CDR2 SVGAGI. This CDR3 is 13 amino acids long. This CDR3 reads CASAQGGAYEQYF. In nucleotides, the CDR3 is TGTGCCAGTGCGCAGGGCGGGGCCTACGAGCAGTACTTC.

The chain employs TRBV6-2 or TRBV6-3 and TRBJ2-7; D not resolved. V was shortened by 2 bases and J by 5 bases, with 13 bases between the two germline ends. Germline V CDR1 and CDR2: MNHEY, SVGEGT. CDR3 length: 14 residues. DNA for the CDR3: TGTGCCAGCAGTTACAGCCTAAGAACCAACGAGCAGTACTTC. Translating it yields CASSYSLRTNEQYF.

In DNA, the CDR3 is TGTGCCACCGGGACTCGACGATTCTACGAGCAGTACTTC. Translating gives CATGTRRFYEQYF. This chain links TRBV28 with TRBJ2-7; D is perhaps TRBD2 (6 bases). Germline V gene data show CDR1 as MDHEN and CDR2 as SYDVKM. The V gene lost 10 bases and the J gene lost 3 bases, with 16 bases spanning the gap. The CDR3 is made up of 13 amino acids.

The V gene is TRBV7-9, the J gene TRBJ2-3, with D possibly TRBD1 on 5 matching bases. V lost 1 base to trimming and J lost 3 bases, with 14 bases between them. Germline V gene sequence: CDR1 SEHNR, CDR2 FQNEAQ (reference sequence). This CDR3 region has 16 residues. This CDR3 is CASSLVGPKVTDTQYF. CDR3 nucleotide sequence: TGTGCCAGCAGCTTAGTGGGGCCCAAGGTAACAGATACGCAGTATTTT.

V is TRBV6-5 and J is TRBJ2-2; 7 bases align to TRBD2. V lost 5 bases, J lost 7 bases, and 4 bases stayed unmatched. This CDR3 has 13 residues. Germline V gene lookup returns CDR1 MNHEY and CDR2 SVGAGI. The CDR3, as DNA: TGTGCCAGCAGTCGGCGGGAGAACGGGGAGCTGTTTTTT. Protein product: CASSRRENGELFF.

The chain has TRBV16 and TRBJ2-7; 8 positions match TRBD2. V lost 4 bases and J lost 5; bases outside the gene matches: 10. Germline V lookup: CDR1 KGHSY, CDR2 FQNENV. There are 15 residues in the CDR3. CDR3: CASSPRGLDFDEQYF. CDR3 sequence (DNA): TGTGCCAGCAGCCCCCGGGGACTAGATTTCGACGAGCAGTACTTC.

This rearrangement joins TRBV7-3 to TRBJ2-3, with D unresolved. CDR1 SGHTA and CDR2 FQGTGA come from the germline V gene. V was shortened by 5 bases and J by 2 bases, with 5 bases between the two germline ends. CDR3 length: 12 residues. CDR3 residues: CASSLDTDTQYF. As DNA, the CDR3 is TGTGCCAGCAGCCTAGACACAGATACGCAGTATTTT. Combining the CDR3 with reference TRBV7-3 and TRBJ2-3 gives the whole variable domain GAGVSQTPSNKVTEKGKYVELRCDPISGHTALYWYRQSLGQGPEFLIYFQGTGAADDSGLPNDRFFAVRPEGSVSTLKIQRTERGDSAVYLCASSLDTDTQYFGPGTRLTVL.

This clone was picked up one time. The chain employs TRBV27 and TRBJ1-5, with unresolved D. V dropped 7 bases and J dropped 2 bases, with 15 bases sitting between them. Germline CDR1 is MNHEY and CDR2 is SMNVEV (reference sequence). The CDR3 totals 15 residues. CDR3 nucleotides: TGTGCCAGCACGGCGGGCGCGATTGGCAATCAGCCCCAGCATTTT. Translating it yields CASTAGAIGNQPQHF.

The count of this clone is one. The chain couples TRBV11-1 to TRBJ2-7, with 9 bases lining up with TRBD1. The CDR3 consists of 15 residues. The germline CDR1 and CDR2 sequences are SGHAT and FQDESV (reference sequence). The ends lost 6 bases at V and 1 base at J; junction bases unmatched: 7. CDR3 sequence reads: CASSFDRGVSYEQYF. The CDR3 DNA reads TGTGCCAGCAGTTTCGACAGGGGGGTTTCCTACGAGCAGTACTTC. The whole variable domain, filled in from reference TRBV11-1 and TRBJ2-7, reads EAEVAQSPRYKITEKSQAVAFWCDPISGHATLYWYRQILGQGPELLVQFQDESVVDDSQLPKDRFSAERLKGVDSTLKIQPAELGDSAMYLCASSFDRGVSYEQYFGPGTRLTVT.

J is TRBJ2-3 and V is TRBV13; 7 positions agree with TRBD1. This CDR3 is built from 16 residues. Germline V CDR1 and CDR2: PRHDT, FYEKMQ (reference sequence). After removal of 8 bases from V and 5 bases from J, the junction contained 16 bases not matched to a gene. DNA for the CDR3: TGTGCCAGCTCCTCCGAAAGGTGGACAGGCGTAGATACGCAGTATTTT. This codes for CASSSERWTGVDTQYF.

The chain carries TRBV29-1 and TRBJ1-1; possibly TRBD1 for D (6 bases). The V gene's germline CDR1 is SQVTM and CDR2 ANQGSEA. Trimming shortened V by 6 bases and J by 5 bases, and 19 bases separated the two germline ends. The CDR3 has 14 residues. In nucleotides, the CDR3 is TGCAGCGTGGAGAGTACAGGGTCAAGGACTGAAGCTTTCTTT. Encoded protein: CSVESTGSRTEAFF.

The chain employs TRBV6-2 or TRBV6-3 and TRBJ1-2; no clear D. Germline assignment: CDR1 MNHEY and CDR2 SVGEGT. The V gene lost 5 bases and the J gene lost 2 bases, with 9 bases spanning the gap. The CDR3 extends over 13 amino acids. As DNA, the CDR3 is TGTGCCAGCAGTCTTACGGTCAACTATGGCTACACCTTC. Residues: CASSLTVNYGYTF.

This chain uses TRBV6-4 with TRBJ2-1; D might be TRBD2 (5 bases). The germline V gene encodes CDR1 MRHNA and CDR2 SNTAGT. The CDR3 totals 16 residues. Trimming cost V 5 bases and J 7 bases, with 21 bases left between them. CDR3 residues: CASSRRSGDGINEQFF. In DNA, the CDR3 is TGTGCCAGCAGTAGACGAAGCGGAGACGGGATAAATGAGCAGTTCTTC.

The chain carries TRBV10-3 and TRBJ2-7; 7 nucleotides match TRBD2. The length of the CDR3 is 13 residues. The germline V gene encodes CDR1 ENHRY and CDR2 SYGVKD. V shed 5 bases and J 3 bases; nucleotides not matched to a gene: 4. CDR3 in amino acids: CAISSSGNYEQYF. The DNA of the CDR3 is TGTGCCATCAGTAGCAGCGGGAACTACGAGCAGTACTTC.